The sequence of this T cell receptor (beta chain) was determined in a study of blood T cell repertoires in COVID-19. TCRdb's table, derived via immunoSEQ multiplex PCR, lists solely in-frame clones and lacks some. The sample has about 250,000 clones, just under 85% seen once. Concerning this clone itself: This sample also contains other DNA sequences that code for the same CDR3.

There are 15 residues in the CDR3. Trimming removed 4 bases from V and 2 bases from J; junction bases left unmatched: 4. From germline, CDR1 is SGHRS and CDR2 YFSETQ. The rearrangement joins TRBV5-1 to TRBJ1-5; the match to TRBD1 covers 9 bases. Sequenced material: peripheral blood. This TCR came from a man of 80 years or more with acute or convalescent COVID-19. In DNA, the CDR3 is TGCGCCAGCAGCCCGGGACAGGGAGGCAATCAGCCCCAGCATTTT. It encodes CASSPGQGGNQPQHF.